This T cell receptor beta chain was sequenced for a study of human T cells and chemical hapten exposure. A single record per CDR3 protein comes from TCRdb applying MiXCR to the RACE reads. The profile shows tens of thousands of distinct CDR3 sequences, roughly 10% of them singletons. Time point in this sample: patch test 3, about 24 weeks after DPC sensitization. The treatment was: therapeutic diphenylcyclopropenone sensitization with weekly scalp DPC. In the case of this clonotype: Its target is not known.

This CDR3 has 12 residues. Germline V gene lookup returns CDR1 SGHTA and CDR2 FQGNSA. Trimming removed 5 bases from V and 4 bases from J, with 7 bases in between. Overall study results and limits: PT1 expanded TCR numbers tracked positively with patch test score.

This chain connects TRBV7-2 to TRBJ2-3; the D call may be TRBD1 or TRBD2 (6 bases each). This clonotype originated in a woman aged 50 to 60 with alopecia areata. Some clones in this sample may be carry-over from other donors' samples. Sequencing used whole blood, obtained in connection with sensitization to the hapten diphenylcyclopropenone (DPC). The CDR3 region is CASSRGPDTQYF. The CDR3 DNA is TGTGCCAGCAGCCGGGGGCCAGATACGCAGTATTTT.